A single sample gave rise to the 4 T cell receptor beta chains below, sequenced in a study of blood T cell repertoires in COVID-19. Measured with immunoSEQ multiplex PCR; TCRdb has only the in-frame clones, and not every one. The sample gives under 300,000 clones, approximately 88% of which show up once; roughly 0.8% is in the top ten. The sequencing sample was made of peripheral blood. Receptors originate from a woman in her 30s with acute or convalescent COVID-19.

The rearrangement uses TRBV27 and TRBJ2-1; 11 nucleotides match TRBD2. In germline, CDR1 is MNHEY, CDR2 SMNVEV (reference sequence). The ends lost 6 bases at V and 0 bases at J; junction bases unmatched: 10. The CDR3 extends over 18 amino acids. The CDR3 region has the DNA TGTGCCAGCAGGCCGGGACTAGCGGCCCCGAGCTCCTACAATGAGCAGTTCTTC. Protein product: CASRPGLAAPSSYNEQFF.

This sequence joins TRBV10-2 and TRBJ1-6, with D uncertain. V was cut by 9 bases and J by 5 bases, with 17 bases left in between. The CDR3 loop spans 15 amino acids. Germline CDR1 and CDR2: WSHSY and SAAADI. In DNA form, the CDR3 reads TGCGCCAGTAGGGCTGACGGACTGAATAATTCACCCCTCCACTTT. This gives the protein CASRADGLNNSPLHF.

In its sample, this clone was seen a few times. V usage is TRBV21-1 and J usage is TRBJ1-5. TRBV21-1 counts as a pseudogene. The CDR3 length is 8 residues. The CDR3: CASSLKHF. CDR3 sequence (DNA): TGTGCCAGCTCCCTTAAGCATTTT.

The chain uses TRBV27 and TRBJ1-1; no firm D call. V lost 4 bases and J 0 bases, leaving 6 bases between the germline ends. Germline assignment: CDR1 MNHEY and CDR2 SMNVEV (reference sequence). CDR3 length: 13 amino acids. CDR3 loop: CASSSPMNTEAFF. The CDR3 DNA sequence: TGTGCCAGCAGTTCCCCCATGAACACTGAAGCTTTCTTT.